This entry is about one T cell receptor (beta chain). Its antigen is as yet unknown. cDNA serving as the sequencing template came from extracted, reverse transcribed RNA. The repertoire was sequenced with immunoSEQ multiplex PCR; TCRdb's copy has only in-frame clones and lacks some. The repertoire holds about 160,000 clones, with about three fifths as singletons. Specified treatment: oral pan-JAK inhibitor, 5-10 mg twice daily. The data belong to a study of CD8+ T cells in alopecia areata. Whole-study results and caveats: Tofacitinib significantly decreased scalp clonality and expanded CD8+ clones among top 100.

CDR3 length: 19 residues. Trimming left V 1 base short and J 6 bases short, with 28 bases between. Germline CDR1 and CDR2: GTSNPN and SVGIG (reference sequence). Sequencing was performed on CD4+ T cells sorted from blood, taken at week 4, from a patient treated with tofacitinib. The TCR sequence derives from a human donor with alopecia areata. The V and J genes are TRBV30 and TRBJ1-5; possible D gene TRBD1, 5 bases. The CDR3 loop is CAWSGLTLNGTGRGQPQHF. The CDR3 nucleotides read TGTGCCTGGAGTGGACTGACGTTAAACGGCACAGGTCGCGGTCAGCCCCAGCATTTT.